Shown below are 9 T cell receptor beta chains from a single sample sequenced in a study of OX40 agonist ivuxolimab in advanced cancers. The protocol was immunoSEQ multiplex PCR, while the TCRdb copy is restricted to in-frame clones and leaves out a portion. Among roughly 68,000 clones, approximately 80% were seen once, and the ten largest hold 1.4%. Specimen: CD4+ or CD8+ T cells sorted from blood, collected in a trial of the OX40 agonist ivuxolimab. These receptors all stem from an adult with an advanced solid tumor such as melanoma, head and neck, liver or kidney cancer.

The chain couples TRBV7-9 to TRBJ1-3, with D unclear. Germline V gene lookup returns CDR1 SEHNR and CDR2 FQNEAQ (reference sequence). CDR3 length: 15 amino acids. Between the trimmed V and J ends, which lost 1 base and 2 bases, there was a span of 9 bases. As DNA, the CDR3 is TGTGCCAGCAGCTTAGGAAGTAGGGCTGGAAACACCATATATTTT. Translating it yields CASSLGSRAGNTIYF.

The chain joins TRBV28 to TRBJ2-2, with D possibly TRBD1 on 7 matching bases. This CDR3 has 14 residues. Germline V CDR1 and CDR2: MDHEN, SYDVKM. Trimming left V 4 bases short and J 7 bases short, with 13 bases between. CDR3 in DNA: TGTGCCAGCAGTTCAGGGGGGCTGAACGGGGAGCTGTTTTTT. This sequence encodes CASSSGGLNGELFF.

J is TRBJ2-2 and V is TRBV19; 8 positions agree with TRBD1. Germline lookup yields CDR1 LNHDA and CDR2 SQIVND (reference sequence). The CDR3 extends over 15 amino acids. V lost 4 bases to trimming and J lost 3 bases; unmatched junction nucleotides: 4. CDR3 sequence: CASSRSGGYTGELFF. The CDR3 DNA reads as TGTGCCAGTAGTAGGTCAGGGGGCTACACCGGGGAGCTGTTTTTT. Filled out from reference TRBV19 and TRBJ2-2, the complete variable domain reads DGGITQSPKYLFRKEGQNVTLSCEQNLNHDAMYWYRQDPGQGLRLIYYSQIVNDFQKGDIAEGYSVSREKKESFPLTVTSAQKNPTAFYLCASSRSGGYTGELFFGEGSRLTVL.

CDR3 amino acids: CASSAGVFWLVGYTF. Written as DNA, the CDR3 is TGTGCCAGCAGTGCTGGGGTCTTTTGGTTGGTAGGCTACACCTTC. V gene TRBV6-4 combines with J gene TRBJ1-2; D is ambiguous. CDR1 and CDR2 from the germline V gene are MRHNA and SNTAGT. V gave up 4 bases and J gave up 8 bases, with 20 bases separating them. CDR3 length: 15 amino acids.

This chain joins TRBV5-1 and TRBJ2-5; D remains ambiguous. V lost 7 bases and J 6 bases, leaving 10 bases between the germline ends. The CDR3 loop spans 11 amino acids. Germline CDR1 reads SGHRS; CDR2 reads YFSETQ. CDR3 nucleotides: TGCGCCAGCGGACCAGGTCAGACCCAGTACTTC. It is translated as CASGPGQTQYF. The full variable domain, its missing parts supplied by reference TRBV5-1 and TRBJ2-5, is KAGVTQTPRYLIKTRGQQVTLSCSPISGHRSVSWYQQTPGQGLQFLFEYFSETQRNKGNFPGRFSGRQFSNSRSEMNVSTLELGDSALYLCASGPGQTQYFGPGTRLLVL.

The chain carries TRBV28 and TRBJ1-2; a possible D gene is TRBD1 (5 bases). V gave up 5 bases and J gave up 5 bases, with 15 bases separating them. Germline loops: CDR1 MDHEN, CDR2 SYDVKM. The CDR3 consists of 14 residues. This CDR3 reads CASSLPRGLYGYTF. The CDR3 DNA is TGTGCCAGCAGTCTTCCCCGGGGCTTATATGGCTACACCTTC.

The rearrangement uses TRBV5-6 and TRBJ1-2; TRBD1 matches at 7 bases. The CDR3 runs 14 residues. The germline V gene encodes CDR1 SGHDT and CDR2 YYEEEE. The V segment lost 2 bases and the J segment 8 bases; nucleotides outside the gene matches: 9. CDR3 region: CASSFYDRVGGYTF. The CDR3 DNA follows: TGTGCCAGCAGCTTCTATGACAGGGTCGGAGGCTACACCTTC.

This clone occurred a few times. The sample contains more than one DNA sequence encoding this CDR3. This chain links TRBV5-1 with TRBJ1-1; a weak D match, TRBD1 (6 bases). CDR3 length: 14 amino acids. Germline lookup yields CDR1 SGHRS and CDR2 YFSETQ. V lost 1 base, J lost 5 bases, and 12 bases lay in between. This CDR3 is CASSLRGEFTEAFF. CDR3 in DNA: TGCGCCAGCAGCTTGAGGGGGGAATTTACTGAAGCTTTCTTT.

J is TRBJ1-1 and V is TRBV5-1; TRBD1 agrees at 8 bases. This CDR3 contains 16 residues. Trimming cost V 0 bases and J 5 bases; bases outside gene matches: 9. From germline, CDR1 is SGHRS and CDR2 YFSETQ. Here the CDR3 reads CASSLEGRGRNTEAFF. The DNA for the CDR3 is TGCGCCAGCAGCTTGGAGGGCAGGGGGCGAAATACTGAAGCTTTCTTT.